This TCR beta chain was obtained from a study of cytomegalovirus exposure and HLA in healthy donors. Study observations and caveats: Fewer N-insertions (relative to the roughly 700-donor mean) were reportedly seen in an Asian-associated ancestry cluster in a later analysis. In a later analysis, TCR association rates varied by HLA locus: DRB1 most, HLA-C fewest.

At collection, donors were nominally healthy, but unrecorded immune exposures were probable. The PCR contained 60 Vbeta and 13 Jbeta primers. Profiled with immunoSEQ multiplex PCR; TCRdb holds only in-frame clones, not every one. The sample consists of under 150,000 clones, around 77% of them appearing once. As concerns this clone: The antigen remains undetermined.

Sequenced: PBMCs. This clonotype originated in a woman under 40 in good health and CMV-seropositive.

CDR3 bases: TGTGCCAGCAGGTCCCGGTTGAGCACAGATACGCAGTATTTT. It codes for CASRSRLSTDTQYF. The V and J genes are TRBV13 and TRBJ2-3; no definite D call. This CDR3 region has 14 residues. Per germline, CDR1 PRHDT and CDR2 FYEKMQ (reference sequence). Trimming left V 6 bases short and J 0 bases short, with 10 bases between.